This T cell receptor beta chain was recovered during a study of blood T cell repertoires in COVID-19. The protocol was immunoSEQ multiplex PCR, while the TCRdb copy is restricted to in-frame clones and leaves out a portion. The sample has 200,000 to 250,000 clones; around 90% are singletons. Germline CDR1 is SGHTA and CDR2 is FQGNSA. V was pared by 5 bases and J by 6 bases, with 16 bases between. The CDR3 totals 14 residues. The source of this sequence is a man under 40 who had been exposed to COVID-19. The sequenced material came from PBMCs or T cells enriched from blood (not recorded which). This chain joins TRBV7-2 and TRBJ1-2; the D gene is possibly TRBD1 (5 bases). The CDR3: CASSLPGAGDGYTF. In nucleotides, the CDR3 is TGTGCCAGCAGCCTCCCGGGCGCGGGGGATGGCTACACCTTC.